This T cell receptor (beta chain) was identified during a study of T cell changes during pregnancy in multiple sclerosis. Trimming removed 3 bases from V and 4 bases from J, with 12 bases in between. The CDR3 spans 14 residues. CDR1 and CDR2 from the germline V gene are SGHTA and FQGTGA. Clones were sequenced by immunoSEQ multiplex PCR, and TCRdb holds only the in-frame ones, with some missing. The sample lists roughly 40,000 clones, approximately 90% occurring once. The sequence was obtained from a female donor with multiple sclerosis, enrolled in a pregnancy study. The source material was CD4+ T cells from peripheral blood mononuclear cells, sampled before pregnancy. V is TRBV7-3 and J is TRBJ1-2; no firm D call. The chain's CDR3 is CASSFQGSAYGYTF. The CDR3, as DNA: TGTGCCAGCAGCTTCCAAGGGAGCGCCTATGGCTACACCTTC.